This T cell receptor (beta chain) is drawn from a study of blood T cell repertoires in COVID-19. In the study overall: Sites across the United States, Italy and Spain contributed samples from acute and convalescent COVID-19. T cells, B-cell-depleted T cells, or PBMCs supplied cDNA or gDNA.

This CDR3 region has 16 residues. Looked up from germline, CDR1 is MNHEY and CDR2 is SMNVEV (reference sequence). Trimming took 1 base from V and 9 from J; bases not matched to a gene: 9. Original handling: For nucleated cells, counts were estimated from reference gene primer amplification. Sequencing used immunoSEQ multiplex PCR; TCRdb keeps in-frame clones, though not all of them. The V and J calls and the clone size are those of that table, but D and trimming were determined from the DNA. The sample carries over 100,000 clones, about 84% recorded once. The origin of this receptor is a woman between 55 and 75 years old with acute or convalescent COVID-19. This rearrangement joins TRBV27 to TRBJ1-6; 7 bases align to TRBD1. The sample taken for sequencing was peripheral blood. This CDR3 reads CASSLYWDSIVSPLHF. In DNA form, the CDR3 reads TGTGCCAGCAGTTTATATTGGGACAGTATAGTTTCACCCCTCCACTTT.